The 7 T cell receptor beta chains presented below share a single source sample, sequenced in a study of T cell changes during pregnancy in multiple sclerosis. The table came from immunoSEQ multiplex PCR; TCRdb's copy has only in-frame clones and leaves some out. The sample yields about 110,000 clones, roughly 92% seen once. This sample comprised peripheral blood, obtained after pregnancy. These receptors all stem from a female donor with multiple sclerosis, enrolled in a pregnancy study.

CDR3 amino acids: CASSLGGPGYEQYF. The CDR3 DNA follows: TGTGCCAGCAGCTTAGGGGGCCCCGGCTACGAGCAGTACTTC. The gene calls are TRBV11-2 and TRBJ2-7; a possible D gene is TRBD1 (5 bases). Trimming removed 1 base at V and 3 bases at J, with 10 bases between. Germline loops: CDR1 SGHAT, CDR2 FQNNGV. The CDR3 is 14 amino acids.

This chain uses TRBV23-1 with TRBJ2-5, with a possible D match to TRBD2 (6 bases). TRBV23-1 is placed among ORFs of uncertain function. This CDR3 spans 15 amino acids. Trimming removed 0 bases from V and 4 bases from J, with 12 bases in between. The CDR3 DNA is TGCGCCAGCAGTCAATCGGGGGGTGACCGAGAGACCCAGTACTTC. This gives the protein CASSQSGGDRETQYF.

The chain uses TRBV19 and TRBJ1-2, with D possibly being TRBD1 (5 bases). From germline, CDR1 is LNHDA and CDR2 SQIVND (reference sequence). The CDR3 has 13 amino acids. The V and J ends lost 7 bases and 3 bases respectively, with 12 bases between them. CDR3 region: CASTQTEDYGYTF. For the CDR3, the DNA is TGTGCCAGTACCCAGACAGAAGACTATGGCTACACCTTC.

V and J are TRBV19 and TRBJ2-2; TRBD1 might be the D (5 bases). Per germline, CDR1 LNHDA and CDR2 SQIVND (reference sequence). CDR3 length: 13 residues. V was pared by 8 bases and J by 2 bases, with 9 bases between. The chain's CDR3 is CASSTVNTGELFF. CDR3 bases: TGTGCCAGTTCGACAGTTAACACCGGGGAGCTGTTTTTT.

V is TRBV19 and J is TRBJ1-1; D gene ambiguous. With 3 bases removed from V and 10 bases from J, the gap between germline ends came to 15 bases. From germline, CDR1 is LNHDA and CDR2 SQIVND (reference sequence). The CDR3 has 13 amino acids. The DNA of the CDR3 is TGTGCCAGTAGTATGGCGGTCGCGACCCCAGCTTTCTTT. Translation gives CASSMAVATPAFF.

The chain joins TRBV5-1 to TRBJ1-1; D unresolved. V was pared by 0 bases and J by 11 bases, with 17 bases between. Germline V gene sequence: CDR1 SGHRS, CDR2 YFSETQ. This CDR3 is 14 amino acids long. Written as DNA, the CDR3 is TGCGCCAGCAGCTTGGAAGCTAACGCTCAGGCGGCTTTCTTT. Its translation: CASSLEANAQAAFF.

V is TRBV25-1 and J is TRBJ2-7; 8 positions agree with TRBD1. The CDR3 contains 14 residues. The V gene end was trimmed by 4 bases and the J gene end by 2 bases; junction bases not matched to a gene: 4. The germline V gene encodes CDR1 MGHDK and CDR2 SYGVNS. CDR3 DNA: TGTGCCAGCAGTGGCGGGACAGGTCCCTACGAGCAGTACTTC. Residues: CASSGGTGPYEQYF.